This TCR beta chain derives from a study of neurological immune-mediated disorders. This clonotype has ten or more counts. TCRdb analysed the 5' RACE reads with MiXCR anew, one entry per CDR3 protein. The table includes approximately 82,000 distinct CDR3 sequences, around 13% detected once. Germline V lookup: CDR1 ENHRY, CDR2 SYGVKD. This CDR3 spans 12 amino acids. Trimming removed 0 bases from V and 5 bases from J, with 5 bases in between. Stated time point: longitudinal time-point 2. The TCR originated in a female donor with HTLV-1-associated myelopathy (HAM/TSP). Source material: PBMCs. The rearrangement joins TRBV10-3 to TRBJ2-7; the D is unclear. The CDR3 region has the DNA TGTGCCATCAGTGAGTCGACGCACGAGCAGTACTTC. Translated: CAISESTHEQYF.